These T cell receptor beta chains were read from a single sample in a study of T cell responses to AZD1222 COVID-19 vaccine. Generated by immunoSEQ multiplex PCR, the TCRdb table keeps only in-frame clones and is missing some. The sample records about 100,000 clones, about nine tenths being singletons. This material consisted of peripheral blood, taken on day 0 of AZD1222 vaccination. The source is an adult in good health. CDR3s include the opening cysteine and the closing phenylalanine or tryptophan. Fields, in order: D gene, V gene, clone size, J gene, CDR3 DNA, CDR3 protein. The D gene is left open where the match is weak. Clone size appears in some rows only: once, few, many, or a class for an expanded clone.

TRBD2,TRBV28,once,TRBJ2-3,TGTGCCAGCAGTCCCAGCGGGGGGGTGGGCACAGATACGCAGTATTTT,CASSPSGGVGTDTQYF
TRBD1,TRBV6-4,-,TRBJ1-1,TGTGCCAGCAGGACAGGGCCTCAGGACACTGAAGCTTTCTTT,CASRTGPQDTEAFF
TRBD1,TRBV3-1/TRBV3-2,-,TRBJ2-1,TGTGCCAGCAGCCAAGATACAGGGGGCTACAATGAGCAGTTCTTC,CASSQDTGGYNEQFF
-,TRBV6-5,-,TRBJ1-1,TGTGCCAGCAGTTACTCGGGGATCACTGAAGCTTTCTTT,CASSYSGITEAFF
TRBD2,TRBV29-1,-,TRBJ2-1,TGCAGCGTTGATTCTAGCGGGGGGTGGAATGAGCAGTTCTTC,CSVDSSGGWNEQFF
-,TRBV30,-,TRBJ1-1,TGTGCCTGGAGTGTTTGGCTCACTGAAGCTTTCTTT,CAWSVWLTEAFF
-,TRBV24-1,-,TRBJ1-6,TGTGCCACCAGTGACGGGACCCTGGGTGATTCACCCCTCCACTTT,CATSDGTLGDSPLHF
-,TRBV4-1,-,TRBJ1-6,TGCGCCAGCAGCCAAGTACAGGGAAGCTCCTATAATTCACCCCTCCACTTT,CASSQVQGSSYNSPLHF
TRBD1,TRBV6-1,-,TRBJ2-2,TGTGCCGTATTACAGGGGGTCCACACCGGGGAGCTGTTTTTT,CAVLQGVHTGELFF
TRBD1,TRBV15,-,TRBJ2-7,TGTGCCACCAGCAGCACCCCTGAGGGACAGATGCACTTC,CATSSTPEGQMHF
-,TRBV20-1,-,TRBJ2-1,TGCAGTGCTGACAGCCACAATGAGCAGTTCTTC,CSADSHNEQFF
-,TRBV6-2/TRBV6-3,-,TRBJ2-7,TGTGCCAGCAGTTACCCACAGAAACCCTACGAGCAGTACTTC,CASSYPQKPYEQYF
-,TRBV5-1,-,TRBJ1-4,TGCGCCAGCAGTGGAGAGAATGAAAAACTGTTTTTT,CASSGENEKLFF
-,TRBV29-1,-,TRBJ1-2,TGCAGCGTTGAAGTCGGGGGCTACTATGGCTACACCTTC,CSVEVGGYYGYTF
TRBD1,TRBV12-5,-,TRBJ1-1,TGTGCTAGTGGTTTGGCTCGACAGGGGATCGACCTTGAAGCTTTCTTT,CASGLARQGIDLEAFF
-,TRBV27,-,TRBJ1-1,TGTGCCAGCAGTTTATCACGGATGACTGAAGCTTTCTTT,CASSLSRMTEAFF
-,TRBV6-2/TRBV6-3,-,TRBJ2-7,TGTGCCAGCAGTTACGGTCGTGGCAGCTCCTACGAGCAGTACTTC,CASSYGRGSSYEQYF
-,TRBV3-1/TRBV3-2,-,TRBJ2-5,TGTGCCAGCAGCGCGGCAGGGCTCGTGGAGACCCAGTACTTC,CASSAAGLVETQYF
-,TRBV6-5,-,TRBJ1-1,TGTGCCAGCAGTTCGGACAGGAACACTGAAGCTTTCTTT,CASSSDRNTEAFF
-,TRBV5-5,-,TRBJ1-4,TGTGCCAGCAGCGGACATGAAAAACTGTTTTTT,CASSGHEKLFF
-,TRBV11-2,once,TRBJ1-1,TGTGCCAGCAGCCAGGGAGGTGGAGGGCTTGGTGAAGCTTTCTTT,CASSQGGGGLGEAFF
-,TRBV12-3/TRBV12-4,once,TRBJ2-1,TGTGCCAGCGGTGCTGAGCTGGGTGAGCAGTTCTTC,CASGAELGEQFF
TRBD1,TRBV15,-,TRBJ1-5,TGTGCCACCAGCACACCCGGACAGGGAAATCAGCCCCAGCATTTT,CATSTPGQGNQPQHF
-,TRBV7-8,-,TRBJ2-2,TGTGCCAGCAGCTCCGTCCGGGCCTACGATTCGGAAACCGGGGAGCTGTTTTTT,CASSSVRAYDSETGELFF
-,TRBV18,-,TRBJ1-1,TGTGCCAGCTCACCTGGAGGGGCCGCATCCCGAGCTTTCTTT,CASSPGGAASRAFF
-,TRBV18,-,TRBJ2-7,TGTGCCAGCTCACCCGGGAGGGGCCAGGGGGGAGAGCAGTACTTC,CASSPGRGQGGEQYF